This is a list of T cell receptor beta chains from one sample in a study of PD-1 blockade in classical Hodgkin lymphoma. TCRdb's copy holds only in-frame clones and misses some; the assay was immunoSEQ multiplex PCR. Of approximately 99,000 clones detected, roughly 81% appear once; the ten largest clones hold roughly 15%. The source material was peripheral blood mononuclear cells (PBMCs), sampled before the second cycle of nivolumab. These receptors were taken from a human donor with classical Hodgkin lymphoma. Both conserved end residues are trimmed from each CDR3. The D gene is left open where the match is weak. Size tells how often a clone was seen (once, few, many) or the class of an expanded clone, and some rows leave it out.

TRBJ2-1,TRBV6-5,NA,TRBD2,ASRHIAGEQF
TRBJ2-7,TRBV11-2,NA,TRBD2,ASSRTPGLAETYEQY
TRBJ2-2,TRBV10-1,NA,NA,ASGSYTGELF
TRBJ2-7,TRBV14,few,TRBD1,ASSRMGQERYEQY
TRBJ2-2,TRBV28,NA,NA,ASSLVNTGELF
TRBJ2-2,TRBV5-1,few,TRBD2,ASSLEASGDPGTGELF
TRBJ1-4,TRBV30,NA,NA,AWSVLPPREKLF
TRBJ2-7,TRBV6-6,NA,TRBD2,ASSSGSRGGSYEQY
TRBJ2-3,TRBV16,NA,TRBD1,ASSPRTGSSKDTQY
TRBJ2-2,TRBV19,NA,NA,ASRAIRVATGELF
TRBJ1-5,TRBV6-1,NA,NA,ASRWYSNQPQH
TRBJ2-3,TRBV19,NA,TRBD2,ASSKGGSVDTQY
TRBJ2-1,TRBV2,once,NA,ASSLRGYNEQF
TRBJ2-3,TRBV7-3,NA,TRBD2,ASSRRTSGSGADTQY
TRBJ2-1,TRBV6-7,NA,NA,ASSYSIAGPGYNEQF
TRBJ1-1,TRBV6-6,NA,NA,ASRPDGNTEAF
TRBJ2-7,TRBV5-6,NA,TRBD2,ASSWRFGTSGSNEQY
TRBJ2-7,TRBV6-5,NA,NA,ASSSPGTVTYEQY
TRBJ2-1,TRBV7-9,NA,NA,ASSLESGDNEQF
TRBJ2-2,TRBV13,NA,TRBD1,ASTAGQANTGELF
TRBJ2-1,TRBV19,NA,NA,ASSISLGGYNEQF
TRBJ2-1,TRBV10-3,NA,NA,AISGELANEQF
TRBJ2-7,TRBV27,NA,NA,ASSATPYEQY
TRBJ2-1,TRBV11-1,NA,TRBD2,ASSKLAGDGSYNEQF
TRBJ2-7,TRBV19,few,NA,ASSPQLGSYEQY
TRBJ2-5,TRBV29-1,NA,NA,SVGHSGINGETQY
TRBJ2-1,TRBV5-1,NA,NA,ASSSYNEQF
TRBJ1-5,TRBV28,once,TRBD1,ASSSTGTGNNQPQH
TRBJ1-3,TRBV2,few,NA,ASSDTFGGAQGNTIY
TRBJ1-2,TRBV9,NA,TRBD1,ASSVDQGVYGYT
TRBJ1-4,TRBV7-9,NA,NA,ASSLEGSGKLF
TRBJ2-1,TRBV6-1,NA,NA,ASSDRGGGSYNEQF
TRBJ1-2,TRBV19,NA,NA,ASTNRAYYGYT
TRBJ2-7,TRBV18,NA,NA,ASTAADLSYEQY
TRBJ2-7,TRBV20-1,NA,NA,SALQGFGQY
TRBJ2-5,TRBV5-5,NA,NA,ASSPMAGWQETQY
TRBJ1-2,TRBV5-6,NA,TRBD1,ASSTGQGVFGYT
TRBJ2-7,TRBV7-8,NA,NA,ASSLAQGGAVYEQY
TRBJ2-1,TRBV9,NA,NA,ASSQRALDEQF
TRBJ2-6,TRBV11-2,once,NA,ASSLDNRVTGANVLT
TRBJ2-7,TRBV6-5,NA,TRBD2,ASTPGGLPAYEQY
TRBJ1-2,TRBV10-3,NA,NA,AIMRGGNGYT
TRBJ1-2,TRBV11-2,NA,NA,ASSLDGGRFGGYT